Below, 24 T cell receptor beta chains from the same sample are listed, as sequenced in a study of siplizumab effects on memory and regulatory T cells. TCRdb's copy holds only in-frame clones and misses some; the assay was immunoSEQ multiplex PCR. The sample lists tens of thousands of clones, 70% to 85% occurring once. The material sequenced was memory CD4+ T cells sorted from blood. These receptors all come from a human donor in good health.

This clone appeared a few times. This chain connects TRBV6-5 to TRBJ1-5; 9 positions match TRBD1. V shed 5 bases and J 5 bases; nucleotides not matched to a gene: 7. The CDR3 is 15 amino acids. Germline V gives CDR1 MNHEY, CDR2 SVGAGI. CDR3 amino acids: CASSTGQGTYQPQHF. The CDR3, as DNA: TGTGCCAGCAGTACCGGACAGGGGACTTATCAGCCCCAGCATTTT.

The chain recombines TRBV18 with TRBJ2-7; 9 bases match TRBD1. V was pared by 0 bases and J by 7 bases, with 1 base of the junction left unmatched. CDR1 and CDR2 from the germline V gene are KGHSH and LQKENI. The CDR3 extends over 13 amino acids. The CDR3 DNA follows: TGTGCCAGCTCACCACCTGGACAGGGGGAGCAGTACTTC. Residues: CASSPPGQGEQYF.

This chain joins TRBV5-1 and TRBJ2-3, with 9 bases aligning to TRBD1. V trimming: 4 bases; J trimming: 4 bases; junction bases outside the gene matches: 7. Germline CDR1 reads SGHRS; CDR2 reads YFSETQ. This CDR3 contains 15 residues. The CDR3 DNA follows: TGCGCCAGCAGCCAAGGGACAGGGAAATCAGATACGCAGTATTTT. Translation gives CASSQGTGKSDTQYF.

The chain is built from TRBV5-4 and TRBJ1-1, with D unclear. This CDR3 comprises 12 residues. Trimming removed 2 bases at V and 10 bases at J, with 12 bases between. CDR1 and CDR2 (germline): SGHNT, YYREEE (reference sequence). The CDR3 DNA sequence: TGTGCCAGCAGCTTCGGCCAGGAGGGAGCTTTCTTT. Encoded protein: CASSFGQEGAFF.

The gene calls are TRBV5-4 and TRBJ2-7, with 7 bases lining up with TRBD1. The CDR3 runs to 15 residues. Germline assignment: CDR1 SGHNT and CDR2 YYREEE (reference sequence). The V segment lost 2 bases and the J segment 2 bases; nucleotides outside the gene matches: 7. The CDR3 DNA reads as TGTGCCAGCAGCTTACGGACAGGACTGACCTACGAGCAGTACTTC. It specifies CASSLRTGLTYEQYF.

J is TRBJ2-3 and V is TRBV2; 9 nucleotides line up with TRBD1. Trimming removed 6 bases from V and 1 base from J; junction bases left unmatched: 2. The germline CDR1 and CDR2 sequences are SNHLY and FYNNEI. CDR3 length equals 14 residues. This chain's CDR3 is CASRWTGGTDTQYF. DNA of the CDR3: TGTGCCAGCAGGTGGACAGGGGGCACAGATACGCAGTATTTT.

The table lists this clone with a few counts. The rearrangement joins TRBV4-3 to TRBJ2-2; D is tentatively TRBD1 or TRBD2 (6 bases each). The V end lost 1 base, the J end lost 7 bases, and 13 bases lay between the germline ends. CDR3 length: 15 amino acids. Germline CDR1 LGHNA, CDR2 YSLEER. CDR3 region: CASSQGGALGGELFF. The CDR3 region has the DNA TGCGCCAGCAGCCAAGGGGGGGCGTTAGGCGGGGAGCTGTTTTTT.

This clone showed up just once. The genes are TRBV4-2 and TRBJ1-5, with D possibly matching TRBD1 (5 bases). Trimming pared 5 bases from V and 4 bases from J, leaving 15 bases between. The germline V gene encodes CDR1 LGHNA and CDR2 YNFKEQ. The CDR3 sequence is 15 residues long. The CDR3 protein is CASSLAGTENQPQHF. The CDR3 DNA reads TGTGCCAGCAGCTTGGCTGGGACCGAAAATCAGCCCCAGCATTTT.

This rearrangement joins TRBV6-1 to TRBJ1-2; D unclear. Looked up from germline, CDR1 is MNHNS and CDR2 is SASEGT. The V gene lost 2 bases and the J gene lost 4 bases, with 8 bases spanning the gap. The CDR3 is made up of 13 amino acids. As DNA, the CDR3 is TGTGCCAGCAGTGAACGGGTCCCCTATGGCTACACCTTC. This codes for CASSERVPYGYTF.

With respect to this clone: The sample contains more than one DNA sequence encoding this CDR3. V and J are TRBV6-6 and TRBJ1-2; 7 bases are shared with TRBD1. The CDR3 sequence is 14 residues long. The ends lost 5 bases at V and 0 bases at J; junction bases unmatched: 3. CDR1 is MNHNY and CDR2 is SVGAGI in the germline V gene (reference sequence). The CDR3 coding sequence is TGTGCCAGCAGTCCAGGGACAGCTAACTATGGCTACACCTTC. Translating it yields CASSPGTANYGYTF.

The chain uses TRBV7-2 and TRBJ2-3; D is perhaps TRBD1 (5 bases). CDR1 is SGHTA and CDR2 is FQGNSA in the germline V gene. CDR3 length: 16 amino acids. V lost 3 bases, J lost 2 bases, and 15 bases lay in between. The CDR3 loop reads CASSLQGGTFTDTQYF. The CDR3 coding sequence is TGTGCCAGCAGCTTGCAGGGCGGAACTTTCACAGATACGCAGTATTTT.

CDR3 sequence reads: CASSLDWARGYTF. CDR3 bases: TGTGCCAGCAGCCTAGATTGGGCGCGTGGCTACACCTTC. This chain uses TRBV5-5 with TRBJ1-2; no reliable D call. The V and J ends lost 4 bases and 7 bases respectively, with 14 bases between them. CDR3 length: 13 residues. The germline V gene encodes CDR1 SGHKS and CDR2 YYEKEE (reference sequence).

V usage is TRBV7-3 and J usage is TRBJ2-1; 8 bases map to TRBD2. Germline V CDR1 and CDR2: SGHTA, FQGTGA. V dropped 0 bases and J dropped 5; count of bases not matched to a gene: 3. The CDR3 is made up of 15 amino acids. The CDR3 DNA follows: TGTGCCAGCAGCTTAACTAGCGGGGCCGACAATGAGCAGTTCTTC. Its protein is CASSLTSGADNEQFF.

V usage is TRBV11-1 and J usage is TRBJ2-3; D is undetermined. V dropped 3 bases and J dropped 2 bases, with 3 bases sitting between them. CDR1 and CDR2 (germline): SGHAT, FQDESV (reference sequence). This CDR3 comprises 12 residues. CDR3 sequence: CASSLDTDTQYF. CDR3 bases: TGTGCCAGCAGCTTGGACACAGATACGCAGTATTTT.

This sequence joins TRBV28 and TRBJ2-5; no firm D call. This CDR3 comprises 14 residues. The ends were cut back, 6 bases at V and 5 bases at J, with 16 bases in the middle. Germline values: CDR1 MDHEN, CDR2 SYDVKM. DNA for the CDR3: TGTGCCAGCAGCGTGGCGCATTTTCTGGAGACCCAGTACTTC. Its protein is CASSVAHFLETQYF.

The chain has TRBV29-1 and TRBJ1-1; D uncertain. The CDR3 spans 11 residues. In germline, CDR1 is SQVTM, CDR2 ANQGSEA. V lost 6 bases, J lost 8 bases, and 13 bases lay in between. The CDR3 nucleotides read TGCAGCGTAAAGGAGCGGACCGAAGCTTTCTTT. It translates to CSVKERTEAFF.

This clone was observed a single time. V gene TRBV5-6 combines with J gene TRBJ1-2; 8 bases map to TRBD1. CDR3 length: 15 amino acids. The ends lost 5 bases at V and 4 bases at J; junction bases unmatched: 10. CDR1 is SGHDT and CDR2 is YYEEEE in the germline V gene. The CDR3 is CASSPGQGQTYGYTF. The CDR3, as DNA: TGTGCCAGCAGTCCTGGACAGGGTCAAACCTATGGCTACACCTTC.

The chain combines TRBV15 with TRBJ2-5, with TRBD1 as a possible D gene (5 bases). Per the germline V gene, CDR1 is LNHNV and CDR2 is YYDKDF (reference sequence). This CDR3 comprises 17 residues. Trimming shortened V by 1 base and J by 1 base, and 16 bases separated the two germline ends. CDR3 residues: CATSRAGWGRSQETQYF. In nucleotides, the CDR3 is TGTGCCACCAGCAGAGCAGGGTGGGGCAGGTCCCAAGAGACCCAGTACTTC.

The chain combines TRBV7-3 with TRBJ2-3; 10 positions match TRBD2. V lost 2 bases to trimming and J lost 4 bases; unmatched junction nucleotides: 0. There are 14 residues in the CDR3. CDR1 is SGHTA, CDR2 FQGTGA, per germline. The CDR3 sequence is CASSLGTSADTQYF. CDR3 nucleotides: TGTGCCAGCAGCTTAGGGACTAGCGCAGATACGCAGTATTTT.

In nucleotides, the CDR3 is TGTGCCAGTAGTGTTATTCCCTCGGACAGGCTCTATGGCTACACCTTC. It yields the protein CASSVIPSDRLYGYTF. V gene TRBV19 combines with J gene TRBJ1-2, with 7 bases aligning to TRBD1. V trimming: 5 bases; J trimming: 4 bases; junction bases outside the gene matches: 13. CDR3 length: 16 residues. Germline CDR1 reads LNHDA; CDR2 reads SQIVND (reference sequence).

The chain has TRBV19 and TRBJ1-3; D gene uncertain. This CDR3 has 13 residues. Trimming took 3 bases from V and 3 from J, leaving 6 bases between them. CDR1 and CDR2 (germline): LNHDA, SQIVND (reference sequence). The CDR3 DNA reads as TGTGCCAGTAGTATGGGGAATGGAAACACCATATATTTT. Protein: CASSMGNGNTIYF.

The rearrangement joins TRBV5-1 to TRBJ2-3; 7 nucleotides match TRBD2. Germline CDR1 SGHRS, CDR2 YFSETQ. With V trimmed by 0 bases and J by 1 base, 5 bases remained unmatched. The CDR3 sequence is 16 residues long. Here the CDR3 DNA reads TGCGCCAGCAGCTTGGTCGCGGGGGAGGGCACAGATACGCAGTATTTT. Its protein is CASSLVAGEGTDTQYF.

V is TRBV30 and J is TRBJ1-3; D call uncertain. Trimming removed 5 bases from V and 5 bases from J, with 7 bases in between. Germline V gene sequence: CDR1 GTSNPN, CDR2 SVGIG (reference sequence). This CDR3 contains 11 residues. The CDR3 DNA reads as TGTGCCTGGGCTTCGAGAAACACCATATATTTT. As protein: CAWASRNTIYF.

V usage is TRBV25-1 and J usage is TRBJ2-7, with a possible D match to TRBD1 (6 bases). The length of the CDR3 is 14 residues. The V end was cut by 2 bases, the J end by 1 base, with 9 bases between. Looked up from germline, CDR1 is MGHDK and CDR2 is SYGVNS. In DNA form, the CDR3 reads TGTGCCAGCAGTGAAACAGGGACGTCCTACGAGCAGTACTTC. Translating it yields CASSETGTSYEQYF.